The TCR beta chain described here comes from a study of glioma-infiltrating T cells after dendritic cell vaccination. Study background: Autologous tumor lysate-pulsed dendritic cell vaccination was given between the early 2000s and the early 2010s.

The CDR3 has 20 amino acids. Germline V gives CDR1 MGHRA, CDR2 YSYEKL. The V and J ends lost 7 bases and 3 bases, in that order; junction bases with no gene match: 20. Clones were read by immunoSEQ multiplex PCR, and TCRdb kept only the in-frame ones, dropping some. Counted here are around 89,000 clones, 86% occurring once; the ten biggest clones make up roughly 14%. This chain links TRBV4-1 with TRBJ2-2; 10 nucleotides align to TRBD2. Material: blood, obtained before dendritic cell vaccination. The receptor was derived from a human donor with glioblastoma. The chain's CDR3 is CASTHGLGVSGTSDTGELFF. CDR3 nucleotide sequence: TGCGCCAGCACCCATGGCTTGGGGGTTTCGGGGACTAGCGACACCGGGGAGCTGTTTTTT.